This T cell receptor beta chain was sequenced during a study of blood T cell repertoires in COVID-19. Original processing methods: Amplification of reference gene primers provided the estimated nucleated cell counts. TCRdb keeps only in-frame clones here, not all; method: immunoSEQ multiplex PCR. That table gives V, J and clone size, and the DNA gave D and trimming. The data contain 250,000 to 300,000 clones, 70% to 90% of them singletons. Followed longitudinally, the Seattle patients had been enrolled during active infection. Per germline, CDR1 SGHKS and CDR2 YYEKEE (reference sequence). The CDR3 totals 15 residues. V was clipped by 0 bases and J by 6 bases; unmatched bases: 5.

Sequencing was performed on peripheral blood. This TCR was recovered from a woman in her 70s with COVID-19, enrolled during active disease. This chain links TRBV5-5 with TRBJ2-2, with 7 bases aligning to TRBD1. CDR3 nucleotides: TGTGCCAGCAGCTTGGGACAGGGAATCGCCGGGGAGCTGTTTTTT. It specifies CASSLGQGIAGELFF.